This T cell receptor beta chain was obtained from a study of cytomegalovirus exposure and HLA in healthy donors. Study information: Of all 400 or so donors who were genotyped, roughly 85% belonged to the Caucasian-associated ancestry cluster.

V shed 9 bases and J 4 bases; nucleotides not matched to a gene: 7. Germline CDR1 and CDR2: ENHRY and SYGVKD. This CDR3 is 13 amino acids long. The PCR had 60 Vbeta and 13 Jbeta primers. Using immunoSEQ multiplex PCR, the repertoire was profiled, and TCRdb retains in-frame clones only, with some absent. The repertoire holds roughly 100,000 clones, with under 80% as singletons. Sequenced sample: PBMCs. This chain joins TRBV10-3 and TRBJ2-7; 9 nucleotides match TRBD1. The sequence came from a woman aged 40 to 55 in good health and CMV-seropositive. CDR3 in DNA: TGTGCCATTAGGACAGGGGAGGCTTACGAGCAGTACTTC. Translating gives CAIRTGEAYEQYF.